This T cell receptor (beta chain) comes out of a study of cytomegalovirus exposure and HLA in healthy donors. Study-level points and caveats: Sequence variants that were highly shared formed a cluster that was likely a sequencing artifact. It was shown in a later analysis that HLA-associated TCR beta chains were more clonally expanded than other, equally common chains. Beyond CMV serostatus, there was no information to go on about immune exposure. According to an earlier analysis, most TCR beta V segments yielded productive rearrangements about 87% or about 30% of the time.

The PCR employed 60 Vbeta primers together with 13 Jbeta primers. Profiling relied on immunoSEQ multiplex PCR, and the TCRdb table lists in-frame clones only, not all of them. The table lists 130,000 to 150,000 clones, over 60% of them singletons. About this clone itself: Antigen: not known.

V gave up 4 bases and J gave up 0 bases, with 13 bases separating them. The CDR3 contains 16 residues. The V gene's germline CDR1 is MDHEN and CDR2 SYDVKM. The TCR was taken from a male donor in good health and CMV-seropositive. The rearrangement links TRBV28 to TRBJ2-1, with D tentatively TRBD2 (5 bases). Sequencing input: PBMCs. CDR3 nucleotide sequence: TGTGCCAGCAGTTCGGATAGCGCCAGCTCCTACAATGAGCAGTTCTTC. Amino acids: CASSSDSASSYNEQFF.